This entry is about one TCR beta chain. V trimming: 1 base; J trimming: 6 bases; junction bases outside the gene matches: 5. The CDR3 consists of 16 residues. Germline V gives CDR1 SEHNR, CDR2 FQNEAQ (reference sequence). Per the original data handling: Estimation of nucleated cell counts relied on the amplification of reference gene primers. Generated by immunoSEQ multiplex PCR, the TCRdb table keeps only in-frame clones and is missing some. V and J calls and clone size follow that table, whereas D and trimming were derived from the DNA. In the table there are roughly 200,000 clones, around 87% of which are singletons. These data originate in a study of blood T cell repertoires in COVID-19. Across the whole study: Acute-phase and convalescent COVID-19 samples originated in the United States, Italy and Spain. Nucleic acid was either cDNA or gDNA, and it came from T cells, B-cell-depleted T cells, or PBMCs.

The specimen was peripheral blood. The rearrangement uses TRBV7-9 and TRBJ2-1; 11 bases agree with TRBD2. The TCR comes from a man aged 60 to 69 with acute or convalescent COVID-19. The CDR3 protein is CASSLVSGGATNEQFF. DNA of the CDR3: TGTGCCAGCAGCTTAGTTAGCGGGGGGGCAACCAATGAGCAGTTCTTC.